This entry describes one TCR beta chain. These data originate in a study of blood T cell repertoires in COVID-19. This CDR3 is 13 amino acids long. V was cut by 3 bases and J by 6 bases, with 12 bases left in between. CDR1 and CDR2 from the germline V gene are MNHEY and SMNVEV (reference sequence). The protocol was immunoSEQ multiplex PCR, while the TCRdb copy is restricted to in-frame clones and leaves out a portion. The sample contains 53,000 or so clones, 90% of which appear only once. The TCR originated in a man aged 40-55 years with acute or convalescent COVID-19. Sequencing input: peripheral blood. The rearrangement links TRBV27 to TRBJ2-7; D may be TRBD2 (6 bases). CDR3 nucleotides: TGTGCCAGCAGTTTGGCGGGATTCCGCGAGCAGTACTTC. This gives the protein CASSLAGFREQYF.